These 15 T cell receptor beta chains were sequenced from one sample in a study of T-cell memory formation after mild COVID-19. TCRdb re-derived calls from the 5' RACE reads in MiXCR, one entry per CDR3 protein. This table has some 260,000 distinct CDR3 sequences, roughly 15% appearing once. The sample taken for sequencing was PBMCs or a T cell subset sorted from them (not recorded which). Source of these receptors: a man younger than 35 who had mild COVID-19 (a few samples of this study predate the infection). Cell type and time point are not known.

The chain's CDR3 is CSATDPQLLQPQHF. The CDR3, as DNA: TGCAGTGCGACCGACCCCCAGCTGTTGCAGCCCCAGCATTTT. The chain joins TRBV20-1 to TRBJ1-5; D call uncertain. Germline CDR1 DFQATT, CDR2 SNEGSKA (reference sequence). The V and J ends lost 6 bases and 7 bases respectively, with 19 bases between them. This CDR3 comprises 14 residues.

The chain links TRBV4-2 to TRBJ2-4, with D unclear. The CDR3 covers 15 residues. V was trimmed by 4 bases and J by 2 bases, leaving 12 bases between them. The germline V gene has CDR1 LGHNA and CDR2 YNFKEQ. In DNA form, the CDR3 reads TGTGCCAGCAGCCCTTCCGGGCAAACCAAAAACATTCAGTACTTC. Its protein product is CASSPSGQTKNIQYF.

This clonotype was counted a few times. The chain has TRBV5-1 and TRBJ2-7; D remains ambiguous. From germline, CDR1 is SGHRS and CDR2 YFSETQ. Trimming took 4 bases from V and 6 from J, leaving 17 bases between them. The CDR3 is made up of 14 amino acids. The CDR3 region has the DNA TGCGCCAGCAGCCTCCGGACGAGCCCCCGCGAGCAGTACGTC. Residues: CASSLRTSPREQYV.

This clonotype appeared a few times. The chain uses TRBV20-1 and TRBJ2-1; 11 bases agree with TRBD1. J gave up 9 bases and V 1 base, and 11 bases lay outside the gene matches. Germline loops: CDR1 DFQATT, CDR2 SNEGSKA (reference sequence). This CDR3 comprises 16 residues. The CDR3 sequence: CSARAARDRGVGEQFF. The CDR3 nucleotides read TGCAGTGCTAGAGCCGCCCGGGACAGGGGGGTGGGTGAGCAGTTCTTC.

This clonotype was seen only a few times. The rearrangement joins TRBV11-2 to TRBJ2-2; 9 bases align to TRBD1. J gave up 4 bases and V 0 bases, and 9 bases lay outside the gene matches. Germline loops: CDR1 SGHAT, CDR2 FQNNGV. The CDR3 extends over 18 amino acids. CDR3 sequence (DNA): TGTGCCAGCAGCTTAGATCGGCAGAGGACAGGGGTCACCGGGGAGCTGTTTTTT. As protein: CASSLDRQRTGVTGELFF. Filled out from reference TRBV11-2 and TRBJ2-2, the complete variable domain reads EAGVAQSPRYKIIEKRQSVAFWCNPISGHATLYWYQQILGQGPKLLIQFQNNGVVDDSQLPKDRFSAERLKGVDSTLKIQPAKLEDSAVYLCASSLDRQRTGVTGELFFGEGSRLTVL.

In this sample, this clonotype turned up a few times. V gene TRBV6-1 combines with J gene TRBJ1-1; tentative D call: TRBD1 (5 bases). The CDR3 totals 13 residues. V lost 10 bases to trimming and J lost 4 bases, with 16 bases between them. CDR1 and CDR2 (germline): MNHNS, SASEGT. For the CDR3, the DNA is TGTGCCACCCTCGGGCCCGGGGGCACTGAAGCTTTCTTT. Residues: CATLGPGGTEAFF.

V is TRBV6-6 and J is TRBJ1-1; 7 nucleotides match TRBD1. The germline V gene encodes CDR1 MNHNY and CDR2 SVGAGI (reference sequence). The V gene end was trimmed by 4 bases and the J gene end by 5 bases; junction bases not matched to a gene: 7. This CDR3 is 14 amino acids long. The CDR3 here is CASSWATGWTEAFF. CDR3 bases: TGTGCCAGCAGTTGGGCGACAGGGTGGACTGAAGCTTTCTTT.

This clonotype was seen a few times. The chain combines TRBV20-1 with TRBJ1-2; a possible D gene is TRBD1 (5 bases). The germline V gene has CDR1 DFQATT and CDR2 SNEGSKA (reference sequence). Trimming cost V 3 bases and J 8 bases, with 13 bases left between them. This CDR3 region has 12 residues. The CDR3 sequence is CSASGGPGGYTF. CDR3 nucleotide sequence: TGCAGTGCTAGCGGGGGTCCGGGAGGCTACACCTTC.

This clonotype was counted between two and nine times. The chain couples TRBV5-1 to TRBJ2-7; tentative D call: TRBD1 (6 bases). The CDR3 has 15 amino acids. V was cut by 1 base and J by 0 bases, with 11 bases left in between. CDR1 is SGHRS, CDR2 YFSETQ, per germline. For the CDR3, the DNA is TGCGCCAGCAGCTTGATGAGACAGGACTCCTACGAGCAGTACGTC. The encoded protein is CASSLMRQDSYEQYV.

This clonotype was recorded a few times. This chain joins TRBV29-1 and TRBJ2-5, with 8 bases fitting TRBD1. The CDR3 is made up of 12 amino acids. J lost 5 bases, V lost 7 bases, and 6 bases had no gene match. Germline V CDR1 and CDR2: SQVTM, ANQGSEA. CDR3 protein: CSAMTGVETQYF. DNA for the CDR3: TGCAGCGCAATGACAGGGGTGGAGACCCAGTACTTC. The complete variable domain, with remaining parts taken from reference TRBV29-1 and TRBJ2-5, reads SAVISQKPSRDICQRGTSLTIQCQVDSQVTMMFWYRQQPGQSLTLIATANQGSEATYESGFVIDKFPISRPNLTFSTLTVSNMSPEDSSIYLCSAMTGVETQYFGPGTRLLVL.

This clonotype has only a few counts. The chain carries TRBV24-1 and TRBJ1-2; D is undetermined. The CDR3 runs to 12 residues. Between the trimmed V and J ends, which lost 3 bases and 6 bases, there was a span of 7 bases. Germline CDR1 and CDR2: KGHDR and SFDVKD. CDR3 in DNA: TGTGCCACCAGTGATCAGGCGGATGGCTACACCTTC. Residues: CATSDQADGYTF.

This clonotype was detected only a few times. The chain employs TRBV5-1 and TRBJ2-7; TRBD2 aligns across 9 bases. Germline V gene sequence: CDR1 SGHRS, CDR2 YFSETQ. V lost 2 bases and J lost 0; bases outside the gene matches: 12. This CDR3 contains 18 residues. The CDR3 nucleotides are TGCGCCAGCAGCTTCTCGGATAGCGGGGGAAGCGTCTCCTACGAGCAGTACTTC. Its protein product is CASSFSDSGGSVSYEQYF.

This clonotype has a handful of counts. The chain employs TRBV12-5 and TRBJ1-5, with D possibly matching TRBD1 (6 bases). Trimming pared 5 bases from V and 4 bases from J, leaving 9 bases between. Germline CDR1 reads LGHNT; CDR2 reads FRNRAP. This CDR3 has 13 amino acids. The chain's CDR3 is CASGPQGNQPQHF. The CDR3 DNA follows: TGTGCTAGTGGTCCTCAGGGGAATCAGCCCCAGCATTTT.

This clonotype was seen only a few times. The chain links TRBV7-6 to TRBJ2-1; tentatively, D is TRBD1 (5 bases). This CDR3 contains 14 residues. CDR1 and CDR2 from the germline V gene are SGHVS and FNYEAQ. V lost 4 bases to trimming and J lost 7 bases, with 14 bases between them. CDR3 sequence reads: CASSSLKRGNEQFF. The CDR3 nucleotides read TGTGCCAGCAGCTCGCTAAAAAGGGGTAATGAGCAGTTCTTC.

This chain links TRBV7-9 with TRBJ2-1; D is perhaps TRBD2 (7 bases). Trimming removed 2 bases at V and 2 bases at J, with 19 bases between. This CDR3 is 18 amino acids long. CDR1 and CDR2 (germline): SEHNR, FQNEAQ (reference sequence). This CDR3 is CASSLYGRGGAAYNEQFF. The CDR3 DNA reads TGTGCCAGCAGCTTATATGGTAGGGGGGGGGCAGCCTACAATGAGCAGTTCTTC.